This TCR beta chain was identified in a study of blood T cell repertoires in COVID-19. TCRdb keeps only in-frame clones here, not all; method: immunoSEQ multiplex PCR. The sample holds about 300,000 clones, 89% seen once. V lost 5 bases and J lost 7, with 9 bases in between. CDR3 length: 12 residues. Per germline, CDR1 SGHVS and CDR2 FQNEAQ. Seattle cases were enrolled at active infection and followed longitudinally. V gene TRBV7-8 combines with J gene TRBJ1-5, with D uncertain. This clonotype was obtained from a woman in her 30s with COVID-19, enrolled during active disease. Input material: peripheral blood. The DNA of the CDR3 is TGTGCCAGCAGCCTCCACTCCCAGCCCCAGCATTTT. Translation gives CASSLHSQPQHF.